The entry below describes one T cell receptor beta chain. This record belongs to a study of blood T cells in healthy people across ages. Next came a second PCR, run for about 6 to 11 cycles, which used a sample-barcoded 5' primer along with a J-beta primer mix. TCRdb re-called the 5' RACE reads through MiXCR, storing one row per CDR3 protein. The sample includes about 670,000 distinct CDR3 sequences, approximately 40% of them seen just once. This sequence originates from a man aged 80 or over in good health. Sequenced sample: blood.

CDR3 coding DNA: TGTGCCAGCAGCCAAGCCGGGACAGGGGGAGATCAGCCCCAGCATTTT. Translation gives CASSQAGTGGDQPQHF. V and J are TRBV4-2 and TRBJ1-5; 11 nucleotides agree with TRBD1. The CDR3 runs to 16 residues. The V gene's germline CDR1 is LGHNA and CDR2 YNFKEQ. Losses at the gene ends were 1 base for V and 5 bases for J; bases not matched to a gene: 4.